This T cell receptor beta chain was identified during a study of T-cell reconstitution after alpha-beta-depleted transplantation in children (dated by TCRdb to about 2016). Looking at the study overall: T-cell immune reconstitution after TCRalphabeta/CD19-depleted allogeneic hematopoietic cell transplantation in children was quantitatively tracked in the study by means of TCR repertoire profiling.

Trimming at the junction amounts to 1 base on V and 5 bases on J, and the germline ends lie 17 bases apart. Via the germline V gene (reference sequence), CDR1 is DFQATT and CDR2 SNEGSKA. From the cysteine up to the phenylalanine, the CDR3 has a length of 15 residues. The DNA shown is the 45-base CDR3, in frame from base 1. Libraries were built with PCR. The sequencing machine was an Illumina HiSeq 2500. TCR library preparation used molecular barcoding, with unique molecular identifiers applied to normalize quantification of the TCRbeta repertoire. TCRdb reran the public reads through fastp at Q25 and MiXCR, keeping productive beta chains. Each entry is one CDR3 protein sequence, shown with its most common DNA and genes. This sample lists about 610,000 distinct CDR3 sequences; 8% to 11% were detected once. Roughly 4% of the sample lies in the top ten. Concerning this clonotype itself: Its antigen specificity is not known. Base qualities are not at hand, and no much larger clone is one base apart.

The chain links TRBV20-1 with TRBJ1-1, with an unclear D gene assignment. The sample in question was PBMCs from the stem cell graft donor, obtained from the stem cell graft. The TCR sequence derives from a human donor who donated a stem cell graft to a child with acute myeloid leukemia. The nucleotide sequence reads TGCAGTGCTAGAGCACCACAGAGCCTTAAGACTGAAGCTTTCTTT. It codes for CSARAPQSLKTEAFF.